The rows below give T cell receptor beta chains drawn from one sample of a study of blood T cells in healthy people across ages. TCRdb recomputed calls from the 5' RACE reads with MiXCR, one row per CDR3 protein. The table shows about 290,000 distinct CDR3 sequences, with 27% occurring only once. Material: blood. These receptors were obtained from a woman in her sixties or seventies in good health. Each CDR3 is given with its conserved first and last residue. D genes are given only for firm matches. Not every row has a clone size; where given, it reads once, few, many or a size class.

V: TRBV6-6
size: few
D: TRBD1
J: TRBJ1-4
CDR3: CASSDRGATNEKLFF
DNA: TGTGCCAGCAGCGACAGGGGCGCCACGAATGAAAAACTGTTTTTT

V: TRBV20-1
size: few
D: TRBD2
J: TRBJ2-5
CDR3: CSARVLAGVGETQYF
DNA: TGCAGTGCTAGGGTCCTAGCGGGAGTTGGGGAGACCCAGTACTTC

V: TRBV5-1
size: few
D: TRBD2
J: TRBJ2-7
CDR3: CASSLGSTSGTYEQYF
DNA: TGCGCCAGCAGCTTGGGTTCGACTAGCGGAACCTACGAGCAGTACTTC

V: TRBV20-1
size: .
D: .
J: TRBJ2-1
CDR3: CSVRKPNSYNEQFF
DNA: TGCAGTGTACGGAAACCCAACTCCTACAATGAGCAGTTCTTC

V: TRBV24-1
size: .
D: .
J: TRBJ2-3
CDR3: CATMGQGGTDTQYF
DNA: TGTGCCACCATGGGCCAGGGAGGCACAGATACGCAGTATTTT

V: TRBV7-9
size: .
D: .
J: TRBJ2-7
CDR3: CATQDIGMYEQYF
DNA: TGTGCCACACAGGACATCGGAATGTACGAGCAGTACTTC

V: TRBV7-2
size: .
D: .
J: TRBJ1-4
CDR3: CASSFRRGGKLFF
DNA: TGTGCCAGCAGCTTCCGCAGGGGTGGAAAACTGTTTTTT

V: TRBV14
size: .
D: .
J: TRBJ2-4
CDR3: CASSRGTINIQYF
DNA: TGTGCCAGCAGCCGCGGGACAATAAACATTCAGTACTTC

V: TRBV12-3/TRBV12-4
size: .
D: TRBD1
J: TRBJ1-2
CDR3: CASSARQGAGYTF
DNA: TGTGCCAGCAGTGCAAGACAGGGGGCTGGCTACACCTTC

V: TRBV6-2/TRBV6-3
size: few
D: .
J: TRBJ2-1
CDR3: CASRRGVDEQFF
DNA: TGTGCCAGCAGGCGCGGGGTGGATGAGCAGTTCTTC

V: TRBV3-1
size: many
D: TRBD1
J: TRBJ2-2
CDR3: CASRTGSNTGELFF
DNA: TGTGCCAGCCGGACAGGCTCGAACACCGGGGAGCTGTTTTTT

V: TRBV29-1
size: .
D: .
J: TRBJ2-5
CDR3: CSARGGRFFETQYF
DNA: TGCAGCGCCCGTGGGGGGCGCTTCTTCGAGACCCAGTACTTC

V: TRBV7-2
size: many
D: TRBD2
J: TRBJ2-7
CDR3: CASSGGSGLAGEQYF
DNA: TGTGCCAGCAGCGGGGGCTCGGGACTAGCCGGCGAGCAGTACTTC

V: TRBV6-2/TRBV6-3
size: few
D: .
J: TRBJ2-5
CDR3: CASSYRRDGETQYF
DNA: TGTGCCAGCAGTTACCGGCGGGATGGAGAGACCCAGTATTTC

V: TRBV5-1
size: .
D: TRBD1
J: TRBJ1-1
CDR3: CASSELTGGTEAFF
DNA: TGCGCCAGCAGCGAACTAACAGGGGGAACTGAAGCTTTCTTT

V: TRBV28
size: .
D: TRBD1
J: TRBJ2-1
CDR3: CASSLRADRVRGF
DNA: TGTGCCAGCAGTTTACGTGCCGACAGGGTGAGAGGCTTC

V: TRBV7-2
size: .
D: .
J: TRBJ1-1
CDR3: CASSFSGTANTEAFF
DNA: TGTGCCAGCAGCTTCTCCGGGACGGCGAACACTGAAGCTTTCTTT

V: TRBV3-1
size: few
D: .
J: TRBJ1-3
CDR3: CASSQDIGNTIYF
DNA: TGTGCCAGCAGCCAAGACATCGGAAACACCATATATTTT

V: TRBV18
size: .
D: .
J: TRBJ1-5
CDR3: CASSPGTALWQPQHF
DNA: TGTGCCAGCTCACCCGGGACTGCGTTATGGCAGCCCCAGCATTTT

V: TRBV28
size: few
D: .
J: TRBJ1-5
CDR3: CANSLHRVNGPQHF
DNA: TGTGCCAACAGTTTACATAGGGTGAACGGGCCCCAGCATTTT

V: TRBV28
size: .
D: .
J: TRBJ2-5
CDR3: CASSRPGPSGTQYF
DNA: TGTGCCAGCAGTCGGCCGGGACCGTCTGGGACCCAGTACTTC

V: TRBV5-1
size: .
D: .
J: TRBJ1-5
CDR3: CASSLTASDYSNQPQHF
DNA: TGCGCCAGCAGCCTGACAGCCAGCGATTATAGCAATCAGCCCCAGCATTTT

V: TRBV4-1
size: .
D: TRBD1
J: TRBJ2-7
CDR3: CASVLGDRGSYEQYF
DNA: TGCGCCAGCGTACTAGGGGACAGGGGTTCGTACGAGCAGTACTTC

V: TRBV27
size: .
D: .
J: TRBJ2-1
CDR3: CASSLLGAPLPNEQFF
DNA: TGTGCCAGCAGTTTATTAGGGGCCCCGTTACCCAATGAGCAGTTCTTC

V: TRBV7-3
size: many
D: .
J: TRBJ2-5
CDR3: CASSLSVRETQYF
DNA: TGTGCCAGCAGCTTGAGTGTACGGGAGACCCAGTACTTC

V: TRBV28
size: few
D: .
J: TRBJ2-2
CDR3: CASTSRHTGELFF
DNA: TGTGCCAGCACCTCACGCCACACCGGGGAGCTGTTTTTT

V: TRBV7-9
size: .
D: .
J: TRBJ1-1
CDR3: CASSRGAENTEAFF
DNA: TGTGCCAGCAGCCGAGGGGCAGAGAACACTGAAGCTTTCTTT

V: TRBV9
size: .
D: .
J: TRBJ1-1
CDR3: CASSAPLTGKNTEAFF
DNA: TGTGCCAGCAGCGCGCCCCTTACAGGGAAGAACACTGAAGCTTTCTTT

V: TRBV29-1
size: .
D: .
J: TRBJ1-1
CDR3: CSVEERRANTEAFF
DNA: TGCAGCGTTGAAGAGAGACGGGCGAACACTGAAGCTTTCTTT

V: TRBV12-3/TRBV12-4
size: .
D: TRBD1
J: TRBJ1-1
CDR3: CATRTGENTEAFF
DNA: TGTGCCACCAGGACAGGGGAGAACACTGAAGCTTTCTTT

V: TRBV18
size: many
D: .
J: TRBJ1-4
CDR3: CASSPLSGDEKLFF
DNA: TGTGCCAGCTCACCACTATCAGGGGATGAAAAACTGTTTTTT

V: TRBV10-3
size: once
D: .
J: TRBJ2-2
CDR3: CAISDQLGTGELFF
DNA: TGTGCCATCAGTGACCAGTTGGGCACCGGGGAGCTGTTTTTT

V: TRBV7-8
size: few
D: .
J: TRBJ1-5
CDR3: CASRLDWGKEPQHF
DNA: TGTGCCAGCAGGTTAGATTGGGGGAAGGAGCCCCAGCATTTT

V: TRBV5-1
size: .
D: TRBD2
J: TRBJ2-1
CDR3: CASSLGAGGRDEQFF
DNA: TGCGCCAGCAGCTTGGGAGCGGGAGGGCGAGATGAGCAGTTCTTC

V: TRBV3-1
size: few
D: TRBD2
J: TRBJ2-7
CDR3: CASSLTGTSWMGLSYEQYF
DNA: TGTGCCAGCAGCCTGACCGGGACTAGCTGGATGGGCCTCTCCTACGAGCAGTACTTC

V: TRBV20-1
size: few
D: .
J: TRBJ1-1
CDR3: CSARGQMNTEAFF
DNA: TGCAGTGCTAGAGGGCAGATGAACACTGAAGCTTTCTTT

V: TRBV3-1
size: many
D: .
J: TRBJ2-6
CDR3: CASSHRRTASGANVLTF
DNA: TGTGCCAGCAGCCATCGCAGGACGGCCTCTGGGGCCAACGTCCTGACTTTC

V: TRBV3-1
size: .
D: TRBD1
J: TRBJ1-1
CDR3: CASSQAGQGSSAFF
DNA: TGTGCCAGCAGCCAGGCGGGACAGGGATCTTCAGCTTTCTTT

V: TRBV12-3/TRBV12-4
size: few
D: TRBD1
J: TRBJ2-7
CDR3: CASRDSLKAAYEQYF
DNA: TGTGCCAGCCGGGACAGTCTAAAAGCGGCCTACGAGCAGTACTTC

V: TRBV28
size: .
D: TRBD1
J: TRBJ1-2
CDR3: CASQGGGGYTF
DNA: TGTGCCAGTCAGGGGGGCGGCGGCTACACCTTC

V: TRBV29-1
size: many
D: TRBD1
J: TRBJ2-5
CDR3: CSVGGQGKTQYF
DNA: TGCAGCGTTGGAGGACAGGGGAAGACCCAGTACTTC

V: TRBV6-1
size: .
D: .
J: TRBJ1-2
CDR3: CASSVDRYYGYTF
DNA: TGTGCCAGCAGTGTCGACAGGTACTATGGCTACACCTTC

V: TRBV28
size: .
D: TRBD2
J: TRBJ2-3
CDR3: CTSSGLAGTDTQYF
DNA: TGTACCAGCAGTGGACTAGCGGGGACAGATACGCAGTATTTT

V: TRBV20-1
size: .
D: TRBD2
J: TRBJ2-2
CDR3: CSARELTSGRDTGELFF
DNA: TGCAGTGCTAGAGAGTTGACTAGCGGGAGGGATACCGGGGAGCTGTTTTTT

V: TRBV11-1
size: .
D: TRBD2
J: TRBJ2-1
CDR3: CASSFVRVGGKYNEQFF
DNA: TGTGCCAGCAGCTTTGTCCGCGTGGGGGGGAAATACAATGAGCAGTTCTTC

V: TRBV18
size: few
D: .
J: TRBJ2-7
CDR3: CASSLDAAEQYF
DNA: TGTGCCAGCTCACTTGACGCGGCCGAGCAGTACTTC